These 28 T cell receptor beta chains share one sample of origin, sequenced in a study of T cell responses to AZD1222 COVID-19 vaccine. Using immunoSEQ multiplex PCR, the repertoire was profiled, and TCRdb retains in-frame clones only, with some absent. Among fewer than 110,000 clones listed, 85% to 95% were seen once. The sample here was peripheral blood, taken 28 days after the second AZD1222 dose. The origin of the receptors is an adult who received the AZD1222 COVID-19 vaccine.

The chain is built from TRBV5-8 and TRBJ1-6, with D unclear. Per germline, CDR1 SGHTS and CDR2 YDEGEE. Trimming pared 0 bases from V and 8 bases from J, leaving 6 bases between. The CDR3 has 13 amino acids. CDR3 protein: CASSLGIYSPLHF. DNA of the CDR3: TGTGCCAGCAGCTTGGGTATCTATTCACCCCTCCACTTT.

This sequence joins TRBV19 and TRBJ2-5, with 8 bases aligning to TRBD2. This CDR3 has 16 amino acids. Trimming took 2 bases from V and 2 from J; bases not matched to a gene: 7. Germline V gene data show CDR1 as LNHDA and CDR2 as SQIVND (reference sequence). CDR3 sequence (DNA): TGTGCCAGTAGTATAAGAGAGCGGGGGAGGCAAGAGACCCAGTACTTC. It codes for CASSIRERGRQETQYF.

The V and J genes are TRBV3-1 (or the pseudogene TRBV3-2) and TRBJ1-6, with 8 bases that match TRBD1. Per the germline V gene, CDR1 is LGHDT and CDR2 is YNNKEL (reference sequence). This CDR3 spans 16 amino acids. J gave up 11 bases and V 4 bases, and 13 bases lay outside the gene matches. The CDR3 sequence is CASSLGPTGVPTPLHF. The CDR3, as DNA: TGTGCCAGCAGCCTTGGACCGACAGGGGTCCCGACACCCCTCCACTTT.

The CDR3 sequence: CASSPGSTNYGYTF. Here the CDR3 DNA reads TGTGCCAGCTCACCAGGGTCTACTAACTATGGCTACACCTTC. The V call is TRBV18, the J call TRBJ1-2, with no clear D. Germline loops: CDR1 KGHSH, CDR2 LQKENI. The CDR3 contains 14 residues. With 2 bases removed from V and 0 bases from J, the gap between germline ends came to 7 bases. Using reference TRBV18 and TRBJ1-2 for the parts outside the CDR3, the full variable domain is NAGVMQNPRHLVRRRGQEARLRCSPMKGHSHVYWYRQLPEEGLKFMVYLQKENIIDESGMPKERFSAEFPKEGPSILRIQQVVRGDSAAYFCASSPGSTNYGYTFGSGTRLTVV.

The rearrangement uses TRBV28 and TRBJ2-7; D unresolved. The germline CDR1 and CDR2 sequences are MDHEN and SYDVKM. The V gene lost 2 bases and the J gene lost 6 bases, with 5 bases spanning the gap. The CDR3 totals 11 residues. As DNA, the CDR3 is TGTGCCAGCAGTTTAGAGAGCGAGCAGTACTTC. Translated, it gives CASSLESEQYF.

This clone appeared a single time. The chain combines TRBV4-1 with TRBJ1-1; D is undetermined. From germline, CDR1 is MGHRA and CDR2 YSYEKL. Trimming cost V 7 bases and J 7 bases, with 10 bases left between them. The CDR3 is made up of 11 amino acids. CDR3 region: CASTEGSEAFF. The CDR3 DNA follows: TGCGCCAGCACCGAAGGCAGTGAAGCTTTCTTT.

This clone showed up just a few times. The chain couples TRBV29-1 to TRBJ2-3; 9 nucleotides agree with TRBD2. Germline V gene data show CDR1 as SQVTM and CDR2 as ANQGSEA. CDR3 length equals 17 residues. V dropped 6 bases and J dropped 4; count of bases not matched to a gene: 17. In nucleotides, the CDR3 is TGCAGCGTCAACTCTGGCGGCGGGAGGGCCAGAGCAGATACGCAGTATTTT. Encoded protein: CSVNSGGGRARADTQYF.

This clone was seen only once. V is TRBV19 and J is TRBJ2-5; TRBD2 aligns across 7 bases. The CDR3 is made up of 16 amino acids. In germline, CDR1 is LNHDA, CDR2 SQIVND (reference sequence). The V gene end was trimmed by 1 base and the J gene end by 5 bases; junction bases not matched to a gene: 10. Written as DNA, the CDR3 is TGTGCCAGTAGTATAGCAAGTAGCGGGTCGGGTGAGACCCAGTACTTC. Protein sequence: CASSIASSGSGETQYF.

The chain recombines TRBV19 with TRBJ1-5, with 8 bases matching TRBD1. This CDR3 comprises 21 residues. V gave up 2 bases and J gave up 3 bases; unmatched junction bases: 21. Germline lookup yields CDR1 LNHDA and CDR2 SQIVND (reference sequence). The CDR3 bases are TGTGCCAGTAGTATAAAGGTTAATGGACAGGGTTTATCGGCCTTCAATCAGCCCCAGCATTTT. It translates to CASSIKVNGQGLSAFNQPQHF.

The J gene is TRBJ2-7, the V gene TRBV5-6; D gene ambiguous. In germline, CDR1 is SGHDT, CDR2 YYEEEE. The CDR3 is 15 residues long. V was clipped by 1 base and J by 3 bases, with 14 bases between them. Here the CDR3 DNA reads TGTGCCAGCAGCTTGAGGTCACGCAGGTTCTACGAGCAGTACTTC. It translates to CASSLRSRRFYEQYF.

J is TRBJ1-3 and V is TRBV10-1; 7 bases match TRBD1. Germline loops: CDR1 WNHNN, CDR2 SYGVQD (reference sequence). The V gene end was trimmed by 6 bases and the J gene end by 2 bases; junction bases not matched to a gene: 4. This CDR3 spans 14 amino acids. The CDR3 DNA follows: TGCGCCAGCAGGAGTCAGGGGGCTGGAAACACCATATATTTT. Translation: CASRSQGAGNTIYF.

The chain is built from TRBV15 and TRBJ1-4, with 7 bases identical to TRBD1. CDR3 size: 15 residues. Germline values: CDR1 LNHNV, CDR2 YYDKDF (reference sequence). J was trimmed by 8 bases and V by 0 bases; bases with no gene match: 6. The CDR3 region has the DNA TGTGCCACCAGCAGAGAAGGAGGGGGCGGCGAAAAACTGTTTTTT. Encoded protein: CATSREGGGGEKLFF.

The rearrangement links TRBV5-1 to TRBJ1-2; maybe TRBD1 (5 bases). V lost 6 bases to trimming and J lost 2 bases, with 17 bases between them. This CDR3 is built from 15 residues. Looked up from germline, CDR1 is SGHRS and CDR2 is YFSETQ. The CDR3 region is CASTLGGGANYGYTF. The CDR3 nucleotides read TGCGCCAGCACCCTCGGAGGAGGGGCGAACTATGGCTACACCTTC.

The count of this clone is one. This sequence joins TRBV28 and TRBJ1-5; D remains ambiguous. Trimming cost V 3 bases and J 3 bases, with 15 bases left between them. The length of the CDR3 is 16 residues. Looked up from germline, CDR1 is MDHEN and CDR2 is SYDVKM. The CDR3 sequence: CASSFPPSSANQPQHF. In DNA, the CDR3 is TGTGCCAGCAGTTTCCCGCCCTCCTCGGCCAATCAGCCCCAGCATTTT.

The V and J genes are TRBV10-1 and TRBJ2-3, with D possibly TRBD2 on 5 matching bases. V was clipped by 9 bases and J by 9 bases, with 16 bases between them. Germline lookup yields CDR1 WNHNN and CDR2 SYGVQD (reference sequence). The CDR3 covers 12 residues. In DNA, the CDR3 is TGCGCCAGTTCCCTAGGCGGGTTCACGCAGTATTTT. This gives the protein CASSLGGFTQYF.

The chain has TRBV2 and TRBJ1-5, with D uncertain. The CDR3 consists of 17 residues. Germline V lookup: CDR1 SNHLY, CDR2 FYNNEI. Between the trimmed V and J ends, which lost 4 bases and 0 bases, there was a span of 16 bases. The CDR3: CASSVAPTDYSNQPQHF. Here the CDR3 DNA reads TGTGCCAGCAGTGTAGCACCGACGGATTATAGCAATCAGCCCCAGCATTTT.

V usage is TRBV15 and J usage is TRBJ1-4; possible D gene TRBD1, 5 bases. Germline assignment: CDR1 LNHNV and CDR2 YYDKDF (reference sequence). Trimming shortened V by 3 bases and J by 0 bases, and 11 bases separated the two germline ends. The CDR3 length is 16 residues. CDR3 DNA sequence: TGTGCCACCAGCAGGGACCGACAGTCAACTAATGAAAAACTGTTTTTT. This sequence encodes CATSRDRQSTNEKLFF.

This rearrangement joins TRBV6-1 to TRBJ1-2; possibly TRBD1 for D (6 bases). Between the trimmed V and J ends, which lost 3 bases and 5 bases, there was a span of 10 bases. Germline V CDR1 and CDR2: MNHNS, SASEGT. The CDR3 is made up of 13 amino acids. The CDR3 here is CASSETGGYGYTF. The CDR3 DNA follows: TGTGCCAGCAGTGAGACAGGAGGTTATGGCTACACCTTC.

J is TRBJ1-1 and V is TRBV7-8; D perhaps matches TRBD1 (5 bases). The CDR3 has 14 amino acids. CDR1 and CDR2 (germline): SGHVS, FQNEAQ. Trimming shortened V by 1 base and J by 1 base, and 7 bases separated the two germline ends. The CDR3 DNA follows: TGTGCCAGCAGCTTAGGGAGGGGGAACACTGAAGCTTTCTTT. It specifies CASSLGRGNTEAFF.

The chain couples TRBV12-3 or TRBV12-4 to TRBJ2-1, with D hard to call. The CDR3 sequence is 12 residues long. V lost 3 bases and J 8 bases, leaving 8 bases between the germline ends. CDR3 amino acids: CASSFIGYEQFF. Written as DNA, the CDR3 is TGTGCCAGCAGTTTTATTGGTTATGAGCAGTTCTTC.

This clone occurred once. The sample has other DNA sequences that encode this CDR3 too. The chain employs TRBV20-1 and TRBJ2-7; possibly TRBD1 for D (6 bases). The CDR3 consists of 11 residues. Trimming stripped 3 bases from V and 3 bases from J, with 6 bases between. Germline lookup yields CDR1 DFQATT and CDR2 SNEGSKA (reference sequence). The CDR3 here is CSARDSYEQYF. The CDR3, as DNA: TGCAGTGCTAGGGACAGCTACGAGCAGTACTTC.

This clone has just a few counts. The V and J genes are TRBV5-1 and TRBJ2-7; D tentatively fits TRBD1 or TRBD2 (5 bases each). The germline V and J ends were trimmed by 4 bases and 0 bases, with 14 bases remaining between them. Germline lookup yields CDR1 SGHRS and CDR2 YFSETQ. The length of the CDR3 is 15 residues. CDR3 amino acids: CASSPDGAPSYEQYF. CDR3 DNA: TGCGCCAGCAGCCCGGACGGGGCACCCTCCTACGAGCAGTACTTC.

This chain links TRBV28 with TRBJ2-2; a weak D match, TRBD1 (5 bases). V lost 8 bases and J lost 2, with 9 bases in between. Germline values: CDR1 MDHEN, CDR2 SYDVKM. The CDR3 has 13 amino acids. Written as DNA, the CDR3 is TGTGCCAGCTGGGGCACAAACACCGGGGAGCTGTTTTTT. This sequence encodes CASWGTNTGELFF.

The chain recombines TRBV11-2 with TRBJ1-6, with a tentative D call TRBD1 (5 bases). V dropped 5 bases and J dropped 5 bases, with 13 bases sitting between them. This CDR3 is built from 15 residues. In germline, CDR1 is SGHAT, CDR2 FQNNGV. The CDR3 DNA reads TGTGCCAGCAGCGCGAATGGGGGAAATAATTCACCCCTCCACTTT. Translation: CASSANGGNNSPLHF.

This rearrangement joins TRBV30 to TRBJ1-1; possible D gene TRBD1, 6 bases. Per the germline V gene, CDR1 is GTSNPN and CDR2 is SVGIG (reference sequence). V gave up 2 bases and J gave up 5 bases, with 12 bases separating them. This CDR3 is built from 13 residues. CDR3 residues: CAWSWGRGTEAFF. CDR3 DNA: TGTGCCTGGAGTTGGGGGCGAGGGACTGAAGCTTTCTTT.

V gene TRBV7-2 combines with J gene TRBJ2-5; TRBD2 matches at 9 bases. Per the germline V gene, CDR1 is SGHTA and CDR2 is FQGNSA. V shed 1 base and J 1 base; nucleotides not matched to a gene: 1. The CDR3 consists of 15 residues. CDR3 sequence reads: CASSLGTSAQETQYF. CDR3 in DNA: TGTGCCAGCAGCTTAGGGACTAGCGCCCAAGAGACCCAGTACTTC.

CDR3 sequence (DNA): TGTGCCAACAGGGGACAGGGGCCATCCTACGAGCAGTACTTC. This gives the protein CANRGQGPSYEQYF. J is TRBJ2-7 and V is TRBV21-1; the listed D gene, TRBD1, was not tested against the DNA. TRBV21-1 is a documented pseudogene. The CDR3 is 14 residues long.

This rearrangement joins TRBV5-1 to TRBJ2-7; the D gene is possibly TRBD2 (6 bases). Trimming took off 4 bases at V and 3 bases at J, with 14 bases between the two ends. CDR1 SGHRS and CDR2 YFSETQ come from the germline V gene. The CDR3 is 14 residues long. The CDR3: CASSKGDSNYEQYF. CDR3 DNA: TGCGCCAGCAGCAAAGGGGACTCAAACTACGAGCAGTACTTC. The full variable domain, its missing parts supplied by reference TRBV5-1 and TRBJ2-7, is KAGVTQTPRYLIKTRGQQVTLSCSPISGHRSVSWYQQTPGQGLQFLFEYFSETQRNKGNFPGRFSGRQFSNSRSEMNVSTLELGDSALYLCASSKGDSNYEQYFGPGTRLTVT.